A single T cell receptor (beta chain) is shown here with its context. Its cognate antigen is unknown. The record originates from a study of T cells in localized non-small cell lung cancer. Produced via immunoSEQ multiplex PCR; TCRdb's table is partial and in-frame only. The table has around 26,000 clones, about 91% seen once. Germline V gene data show CDR1 as LNHDA and CDR2 as SQIVND (reference sequence). V shed 6 bases and J 4 bases; nucleotides not matched to a gene: 5. The CDR3 is 13 residues long. Study findings and constraints: Only one tumor region went through sequencing, so heterogeneity may still be there. Tumor showed lower T cell clonality than uninvolved adjacent lung, where it was highest. Patients showing higher blood T cell density tended to see longer overall survival. Adjacent lung was found to contain a median roughly 60 of the top 100 tumor clones.

The receptor was derived from a woman between 35 and 75 years old with stage III lung adenocarcinoma. Sample: peripheral blood mononuclear cells, taken before any cancer treatment. The chain joins TRBV19 to TRBJ2-5, with TRBD1 identical over 7 bases. CDR3 bases: TGTGCCAGTAGGGACACAGGGGCAGAGACCCAGTACTTC. It codes for CASRDTGAETQYF.